This TCR beta chain was recorded in a study of shared clonotypes between healthy human individuals. The assay was immunoSEQ multiplex PCR, and TCRdb's table has in-frame clones only and misses some. Here the sample spans 950,000 to 1,100,000 clones, more than 60% being singletons. Trimming pared 2 bases from V and 8 bases from J, leaving 9 bases between. Germline loops: CDR1 MDHEN, CDR2 SYDVKM. The CDR3 length is 13 residues. The sequencing sample was made of memory CD4+ T cells sorted from blood. Specified subset: CD45RA-negative fraction. This sequence originates from a young man in good health. The rearrangement joins TRBV28 to TRBJ2-2; tentatively, D is TRBD2 (5 bases). The CDR3 DNA follows: TGTGCCAGCAGTTTACTAGCTCCGGGGGAGCTGTTTTTT. This sequence encodes CASSLLAPGELFF.